What follows is one T cell receptor (beta chain) and its context. Only in-frame clones appear in the TCRdb table, and some are missing; sequencing was by immunoSEQ multiplex PCR. The sample includes around 160,000 clones, 75% to 95% of them seen just once. The sample belongs to a study of T cell responses to AZD1222 COVID-19 vaccine. This receptor was obtained from an adult in good health. Sequenced here: peripheral blood, sampled on day 0 of MenACWY control vaccination.

The CDR3 sequence: CAWGRHTYEQYF. The CDR3 DNA sequence: TGTGCCTGGGGGAGACACACCTACGAGCAGTACTTC. The V and J genes are TRBV30 and TRBJ2-7; D possibly corresponds to TRBD2 (5 bases). Germline CDR1 is GTSNPN and CDR2 is SVGIG (reference sequence). This CDR3 comprises 12 residues. The V end lost 5 bases, the J end lost 2 bases, and 10 bases lay between the germline ends.